These T cell receptor beta chains were read from a single sample in a study of technical replicates of blood from a handful of donors. Repertoires were generated with immunoSEQ multiplex PCR, while TCRdb's copy carries only in-frame clones and drops some. The profile covers almost 70,000 clones, with 80% to 90% appearing a single time and around 4.6% taken by the ten largest. The sequencing sample was made of PBMCs. The receptors shown here come from a human donor in good health. Some clones in this sample may be carry-over from other donors' samples. CDR3s include the opening cysteine and the closing phenylalanine or tryptophan. A D gene is named only where the DNA matches it firmly. Clone size is given for some rows only: seen once, a few or many times, or a class if the clone is expanded.

D: -
J: TRBJ1-2
V: TRBV7-6
size: -
DNA: TGTGCCAGCAGCTTGTTTGAAGGGGGTGGCTACACCTTC
CDR3: CASSLFEGGGYTF

D: -
J: TRBJ2-7
V: TRBV5-4
size: -
DNA: TGTGCCAGCACCAAAAACCGCCAAGCATCCCACGAGCAGTACTTC
CDR3: CASTKNRQASHEQYF

D: -
J: TRBJ1-2
V: TRBV5-4
size: -
DNA: TGTGCCAGCAGCCCGCCACAGTCCGATTATGGCTACACCTTC
CDR3: CASSPPQSDYGYTF

D: -
J: TRBJ2-2
V: TRBV7-3
size: -
DNA: TGTGCCAGCAGCCCCGGACTGATGGGTAACACCGGGGAGCTGTTTTTT
CDR3: CASSPGLMGNTGELFF

D: TRBD1
J: TRBJ2-7
V: TRBV5-1
size: -
DNA: TGCGCCAGCAGCACCCGACAGGGGGTCAACGAGCAGTACTTC
CDR3: CASSTRQGVNEQYF

D: -
J: TRBJ1-1
V: TRBV4-2
size: -
DNA: TGTGCCAGCAGCCATCGCCGGGACACTGAAGCTTTCTTT
CDR3: CASSHRRDTEAFF

D: -
J: TRBJ1-4
V: TRBV27
size: -
DNA: TGTGCCCCAGTGCAGTCCTTTAATGAAAAACTGTTTTTT
CDR3: CAPVQSFNEKLFF

D: -
J: TRBJ1-5
V: TRBV21-1
size: -
DNA: TGTGCCAGCAGCAAAGGGGCTCAGCCCCAGCATTTT
CDR3: CASSKGAQPQHF

D: TRBD1
J: TRBJ1-1
V: TRBV10-3
size: -
DNA: TGTGCCATCAGTGATAGGGACAGGGAAGCTGAAGCTTTCTTT
CDR3: CAISDRDREAEAFF

D: TRBD2
J: TRBJ2-1
V: TRBV5-5
size: -
DNA: TGTGCCAGCAGCCAGACTAGCGAGAGTTACAATGAGCAGTTCTTC
CDR3: CASSQTSESYNEQFF

D: TRBD1
J: TRBJ1-2
V: TRBV14
size: -
DNA: TGTGCCAGCAGCCAAGCTGTGACAGGGATAAACTATGGCTACACCTTC
CDR3: CASSQAVTGINYGYTF

D: -
J: TRBJ1-1
V: TRBV7-2
size: -
DNA: TGTGCCAGCAGCTACTATTCCGAGACTGAAGCTTTCTTT
CDR3: CASSYYSETEAFF

D: TRBD1
J: TRBJ1-2
V: TRBV7-9
size: -
DNA: TGTGCCAGCAGCCAAGGGACAGGGTTATATGGCTACACCTTC
CDR3: CASSQGTGLYGYTF

D: TRBD2
J: TRBJ2-5
V: TRBV13
size: once
DNA: TGTGCCAGCAGCTTACGTTCTAGCGGGAGAGGTTGGGAAGAGACCCAGTACTTC
CDR3: CASSLRSSGRGWEETQYF

D: -
J: TRBJ2-7
V: TRBV29-1
size: -
DNA: TGCAGCGTTGCGGCCGCAGGTTACTACGAGCAGTACTTC
CDR3: CSVAAAGYYEQYF

D: -
J: TRBJ2-2
V: TRBV4-1
size: -
DNA: TGCGCCAGCAGCCAAGCCCCTAGCGCCGGGGAGCTGTTTTTT
CDR3: CASSQAPSAGELFF

D: -
J: TRBJ2-3
V: TRBV10-3
size: -
DNA: TGTGCCAACCGGGACACAGATACGCAGTATTTT
CDR3: CANRDTDTQYF

D: TRBD1
J: TRBJ1-2
V: TRBV4-1
size: -
DNA: TGCGCCAGCAGCCAACCGACAGGGCCTAACTATGGCTACACCTTC
CDR3: CASSQPTGPNYGYTF

D: TRBD2
J: TRBJ2-7
V: TRBV19
size: -
DNA: TGTGCCAGTAGTATAGCGGGAGGGCCGGGGGAGCAGTACTTC
CDR3: CASSIAGGPGEQYF

D: -
J: TRBJ1-2
V: TRBV11-2
size: -
DNA: TGTGCCAGCAGTCGACCAAGAGGACAGCTGAACTATGGCTACACCTTC
CDR3: CASSRPRGQLNYGYTF

D: TRBD2
J: TRBJ2-1
V: TRBV5-8
size: -
DNA: TGTGCCAGCAGTCACAGCGGGACTAACAATGAGCAGTTCTTC
CDR3: CASSHSGTNNEQFF

D: -
J: TRBJ1-2
V: TRBV7-6
size: -
DNA: TGTGCCAGCAGCTTAGTGTCCAGGGAGGGAACTAACTATGGCTACACCTTC
CDR3: CASSLVSREGTNYGYTF

D: TRBD1
J: TRBJ1-5
V: TRBV30
size: -
DNA: TGTGCCTGGAGTGTAGAAGGGGGCGGACAGCCCCAGCATTTT
CDR3: CAWSVEGGGQPQHF

D: -
J: TRBJ2-7
V: TRBV4-2
size: -
DNA: TGTGCCAGCAGCCAAGATCTCCGACAGTACGAGCAGTACTTC
CDR3: CASSQDLRQYEQYF

D: TRBD2
J: TRBJ2-1
V: TRBV2
size: once
DNA: TGTGCCAGCAGTGAACAGACGGGAGGTCACAATGAGCAGTTCTTC
CDR3: CASSEQTGGHNEQFF

D: -
J: TRBJ1-2
V: TRBV18
size: -
DNA: TGTGCCAGCTCACCCGACACTAACTATGGCTACACCTTC
CDR3: CASSPDTNYGYTF

D: -
J: TRBJ1-2
V: TRBV7-9
size: -
DNA: TGTGCCAGCAGCTTAGAAATCGGGATTAACTATGGCTACACCTTC
CDR3: CASSLEIGINYGYTF

D: -
J: TRBJ1-5
V: TRBV16
size: -
DNA: TGTGCCAGCAGCCGCCCAGGGGCTGGGCAGCCCCAGCATTTT
CDR3: CASSRPGAGQPQHF

D: TRBD1
J: TRBJ1-2
V: TRBV6-5
size: -
DNA: TGTGCCAGCAGTAACAGGGGAAACTATGGCTACACCTTC
CDR3: CASSNRGNYGYTF

D: -
J: TRBJ2-7
V: TRBV4-1
size: -
DNA: TGCGCCAGCAGCCAAGCTAGCGAGAGCTCCTACGAGCAGTACTTC
CDR3: CASSQASESSYEQYF

D: TRBD2
J: TRBJ2-5
V: TRBV4-2
size: -
DNA: TGTGCCAGCAGCCCGGGGGGGCTCCAAGAGACCCAGTACTTC
CDR3: CASSPGGLQETQYF

D: -
J: TRBJ2-1
V: TRBV7-2
size: -
DNA: TGTGCCAGCAGCCCTCGGTCAGGGTCCTACAATGAGCAGTTCTTC
CDR3: CASSPRSGSYNEQFF

D: TRBD1
J: TRBJ2-2
V: TRBV18
size: few
DNA: TGTGCCAGCTCAAGACAGGGGGCCGGGGAGCTGTTTTTT
CDR3: CASSRQGAGELFF

D: -
J: TRBJ2-7
V: TRBV9
size: -
DNA: TGTGCCAGCAGCGTAGGTCTAGCCCCGGCCGACGAGCAGTACTTC
CDR3: CASSVGLAPADEQYF

D: -
J: TRBJ1-4
V: TRBV7-2
size: -
DNA: TGTGCCAGCAGCCTCCCCAATGAAAAACTGTTTTTT
CDR3: CASSLPNEKLFF

D: TRBD2
J: TRBJ2-1
V: TRBV6-9
size: -
DNA: TGTGCCAGCAGTTCCCCGCGGACTAGCGGGCCTCACAATGAGCAGTTCTTC
CDR3: CASSSPRTSGPHNEQFF

D: -
J: TRBJ2-4
V: TRBV5-1
size: -
DNA: TGCGCCAGCAGCTTAGCCTGGTCCAAAAACATTCAGTACTTC
CDR3: CASSLAWSKNIQYF

D: TRBD2
J: TRBJ2-7
V: TRBV7-3
size: few
DNA: TGTGCCAGCAGCGCGAAGGGACTAGCGGGAGGTCGCGAGCAGTACTTC
CDR3: CASSAKGLAGGREQYF

D: -
J: TRBJ2-2
V: TRBV5-1
size: once
DNA: TGCGCCAGCAGCCCCCAGCCAGGGCCAACCGGGGAGCTGTTTTTT
CDR3: CASSPQPGPTGELFF

D: TRBD1
J: TRBJ1-2
V: TRBV6-1
size: -
DNA: TGTGCCAGCAGTGAAGCCTGGCCAGGGGGCAACTATGGCTACACCTTC
CDR3: CASSEAWPGGNYGYTF

D: -
J: TRBJ1-2
V: TRBV18
size: -
DNA: TGTGCCAGCTCGGAAAGTCAGGGAAACTATGGCTACACCTTC
CDR3: CASSESQGNYGYTF

D: -
J: TRBJ1-6
V: TRBV2
size: medium-sized
DNA: TGTGCCAGCAGTGAAGTTCGGAGACCCCAATTAAATTCACCCCTCCACTTT
CDR3: CASSEVRRPQLNSPLHF

D: TRBD1
J: TRBJ1-2
V: TRBV29-1
size: -
DNA: TGCAGCGTTGAAGAGAGGACAGGAGACAACTATGGCTACACCTTC
CDR3: CSVEERTGDNYGYTF

D: -
J: TRBJ2-7
V: TRBV18
size: -
DNA: TGTGCCAGCTCACCATCCACAGGCCGTCCCTCCGAGCAGTACTTC
CDR3: CASSPSTGRPSEQYF

D: TRBD2
J: TRBJ2-1
V: TRBV5-6
size: few
DNA: TGTGCCAGCAGCAGAGTTAGCGGGAGGATCAATGAGCAGTTCTTC
CDR3: CASSRVSGRINEQFF

D: TRBD1
J: TRBJ1-1
V: TRBV2
size: -
DNA: TGTGCCAGCAGCGGAAGGACAGGGATCGTAGGCACTGAAGCTTTCTTT
CDR3: CASSGRTGIVGTEAFF

D: TRBD1
J: TRBJ1-2
V: TRBV2
size: -
DNA: TGTGCCAGCAGCTCGACCCGGGACAGCAACTATGGCTACACCTTC
CDR3: CASSSTRDSNYGYTF

D: -
J: TRBJ1-2
V: TRBV6-1
size: -
DNA: TGTGCCAGCAGTCCGGGGGACGTCGGTGGCTACACCTTC
CDR3: CASSPGDVGGYTF

D: -
J: TRBJ2-5
V: TRBV6-6
size: once
DNA: TGTGCCAGCATGGTCCAGAAAGAGACCCAGTACTTC
CDR3: CASMVQKETQYF

D: -
J: TRBJ1-6
V: TRBV10-2
size: -
DNA: TGCGCCAGCAGAACTCTACAGGGCTCGGGATCACCCCTCCACTTT
CDR3: CASRTLQGSGSPLHF

D: -
J: TRBJ1-5
V: TRBV23-1
size: -
DNA: TGCGCCAGCAGTCAAAAACAGGGACCCCAGCATTTT
CDR3: CASSQKQGPQHF

D: TRBD2
J: TRBJ2-1
V: TRBV5-6
size: -
DNA: TGTGCCAGCAGCTTGGCCCTAGCGGGAGTTTACAATGAGCAGTTCTTC
CDR3: CASSLALAGVYNEQFF

D: -
J: TRBJ2-5
V: TRBV27
size: -
DNA: TGTGCCAGCAGGGGCTCCGGAGGGGGGGAAGAGACCCAGTACTTC
CDR3: CASRGSGGGEETQYF

D: TRBD1
J: TRBJ1-5
V: TRBV2
size: -
DNA: TGTGCCAGCAGTCCAGAAAGACAGGGGGTGGGCAATCAGCCCCAGCATTTT
CDR3: CASSPERQGVGNQPQHF

D: -
J: TRBJ1-2
V: TRBV7-2
size: -
DNA: TGTGCCAGCAGCTTAGCGAAGGCCATGGATAGGACATCCTTC
CDR3: CASSLAKAMDRTSF

D: TRBD2
J: TRBJ2-3
V: TRBV4-2
size: -
DNA: TGTGCCAGCAGCCAAGAGACAGCGGGGAGGGCCGATACGCAGTATTTT
CDR3: CASSQETAGRADTQYF

D: TRBD1
J: TRBJ2-7
V: TRBV5-1
size: -
DNA: TGCGCCAGCAGCGTCACAGGGGGGAACGAGCAGTACTTC
CDR3: CASSVTGGNEQYF

D: -
J: TRBJ2-7
V: TRBV21-1
size: -
DNA: TGTGCCAGCAGCACGGACAGGGGGCGATCGCAGTACTTC
CDR3: CASSTDRGRSQYF

D: -
J: TRBJ2-3
V: TRBV2
size: -
DNA: TGTGCCAGCAGTGTGGGCGGGGGCGGGGATACGCAGTATTTT
CDR3: CASSVGGGGDTQYF

D: TRBD2
J: TRBJ2-3
V: TRBV29-1
size: -
DNA: TGCAGCGCTAGCGGGATCGAGGCAGATACGCAGTATTTT
CDR3: CSASGIEADTQYF